Listed below are T cell receptor beta chains from one sample, sequenced in a study of response to subunit inactivated influenza vaccine. TCRdb re-called the RT-PCR reads through MiXCR, storing one row per CDR3 protein. This repertoire shows almost 600,000 distinct CDR3 sequences, 11% to 15% found once; its top ten account for 11%. Sequences were derived from PBMCs from blood, sampled about 11 days after vaccination. The receptors were sampled from a man aged 45-65 years who received an inactivated influenza vaccine. Each CDR3 is given without its conserved first and last residue.

CDR3aa	j_gene	v_gene
ASSLGSVRDTYEQY	TRBJ2-7	TRBV5-1
ASSVDEGAGNEQF	TRBJ2-1	TRBV9
ASAGGTMNTEAF	TRBJ1-1	TRBV12-5
ASGLLDSGSNQPQH	TRBJ1-5	TRBV12-5
ASTASYGYT	TRBJ1-2	TRBV2
ASSQYGVSSSGGANEQY	TRBJ2-7	TRBV4-3
SVEDRDYGYT	TRBJ1-2	TRBV29-1
ASSTGTDQETQY	TRBJ2-5	TRBV19
AISGDRTKETQY	TRBJ2-5	TRBV10-3
AISDSRPDTQY	TRBJ2-3	TRBV10-3
ATNRGLNTEAF	TRBJ1-1	TRBV15
ASSLDGTGVEQF	TRBJ2-1	TRBV11-1
ASSLLGERAGNTIY	TRBJ1-3	TRBV5-1
ASSVSSYEQY	TRBJ2-7	TRBV10-1